This is a list of T cell receptor beta chains from one sample in a study of blood T cell dynamics during melanoma immunotherapy. Sequencing used immunoSEQ multiplex PCR; TCRdb keeps in-frame clones, though not all of them. Of roughly 7,300 clones in the sample, about four fifths are singletons; the top ten hold more than 14%. This sample comprised blood, obtained from a patient treated with checkpoint blockade. The receptor source for this set is a human donor with melanoma. Each CDR3 is given with its conserved first and last residue. A D gene is named only where the DNA matches it firmly. For some rows the clone size is stated as once, few or many, or as a class when expanded; others skip it.

j_call clone_size d_call v_call cdr3_nt cdr3_aa
TRBJ1-1 . TRBD1 TRBV18 TGTGCCAGCTCAGCCGGGACAGGGGGTTTGAGGAACACTGAAGCTTTCTTT CASSAGTGGLRNTEAFF
TRBJ1-1 . . TRBV29-1 TGCAGCGCCCGGGGGGGGTACACTGAAGCTTTCTTT CSARGGYTEAFF
TRBJ2-7 large TRBD1 TRBV27 TGTGCCAGCAGCAGACTTGACAGGGCGGCTGAGCAGTACTTC CASSRLDRAAEQYF
TRBJ1-5 few . TRBV7-8 TGTGCCAGCAGCTTAAGGGGATTACAGCCCCAGCATTTT CASSLRGLQPQHF
TRBJ2-5 . . TRBV6-1 TGTGCCAGCAGTTACCAACTCACCCAGTACTTC CASSYQLTQYF
TRBJ2-7 . . TRBV6-5 TGTGCCAGCAGTGAGTTGACAGGCTCCTACGAGCAGTACTTC CASSELTGSYEQYF
TRBJ2-1 . TRBD2 TRBV28 TGTGCCAGCGGGCTCAGCGGGGGGGTCTACAATGAGCAGTTCTTC CASGLSGGVYNEQFF
TRBJ1-4 . . TRBV7-9 TGTGCCAGCAGCCCGGCGGGGGCTTGGGAAAAACTGTTTTTT CASSPAGAWEKLFF
TRBJ1-6 few TRBD1 TRBV7-3 TGTGCCAGCAGAGGGGGCAGTAATTCACCCCTCCACTTT CASRGGSNSPLHF
TRBJ2-1 . TRBD1 TRBV28 TGTGCCAGCAGTTTACAGAGGGGGCGCAGGGACAATGAGCAGTTCTTC CASSLQRGRRDNEQFF
TRBJ1-1 . . TRBV29-1 TGCAGCGTTGAAGGGGTGGTTGCTGAAGCTTTCTTT CSVEGVVAEAFF
TRBJ1-1 . . TRBV10-3 TGTGCCATCAGTGCGGGGGGAGGTGAAGCTTTCTTT CAISAGGGEAFF